This T cell receptor beta chain was profiled in a study of T cell responses to AZD1222 COVID-19 vaccine. The study's findings and limits: Spike-specific TCR breadth and depth were elevated following two AZD1222 doses.

A word on this clone: Antigen: not known.

TCRdb keeps only in-frame clones here, not all; method: immunoSEQ multiplex PCR. The sample records about 110,000 clones, about 91% being singletons. Trimming shortened V by 3 bases and J by 5 bases, and 10 bases separated the two germline ends. The CDR3 is 12 residues long. Germline assignment: CDR1 SQVTM and CDR2 ANQGSEA. The V gene is TRBV29-1, the J gene TRBJ2-5; D may correspond to TRBD1 or TRBD2 (5 bases each). The sequence was collected from an adult who received the AZD1222 COVID-19 vaccine. This specimen was peripheral blood, taken 28 days after the second AZD1222 dose. This CDR3 is CSVDGDPETQYF. For the CDR3, the DNA is TGCAGCGTTGACGGGGACCCGGAGACCCAGTACTTC.